This T cell receptor (beta chain) was profiled in a study of post-analysis software for immune sequencing data. A few counts support this clonotype. Antigen specificity is unknown. General study findings and limits: Five or six TRBV segments, TRBV5-6, TRBV5-1 and TRBV20-1 among them, were found more frequent in patients than controls. By F measure, samples from a shared preparation batch strongly co-clustered. Multiple sclerosis patients had significantly lower normalized Chao1 diversity than controls.

Libraries were made from TCR beta cDNA, and they carried unique molecular identifiers. In TCRdb, the PCR reads were re-called with MiXCR into one record per CDR3 protein. The sample lists about 820,000 distinct CDR3 sequences, approximately 50% occurring once. The CDR3 is made up of 12 amino acids. Germline V gives CDR1 SQVTM, CDR2 ANQGSEA. The germline V and J ends were trimmed by 4 bases and 5 bases, with 12 bases remaining between them. The TCR comes from a girl under 18 with multiple sclerosis. The specimen sequenced was blood. The chain uses TRBV29-1 and TRBJ2-7; D unclear. CDR3 sequence: CSVVKGPHEQYF. CDR3 coding DNA: TGCAGCGTTGTGAAAGGACCGCACGAGCAGTACTTC.